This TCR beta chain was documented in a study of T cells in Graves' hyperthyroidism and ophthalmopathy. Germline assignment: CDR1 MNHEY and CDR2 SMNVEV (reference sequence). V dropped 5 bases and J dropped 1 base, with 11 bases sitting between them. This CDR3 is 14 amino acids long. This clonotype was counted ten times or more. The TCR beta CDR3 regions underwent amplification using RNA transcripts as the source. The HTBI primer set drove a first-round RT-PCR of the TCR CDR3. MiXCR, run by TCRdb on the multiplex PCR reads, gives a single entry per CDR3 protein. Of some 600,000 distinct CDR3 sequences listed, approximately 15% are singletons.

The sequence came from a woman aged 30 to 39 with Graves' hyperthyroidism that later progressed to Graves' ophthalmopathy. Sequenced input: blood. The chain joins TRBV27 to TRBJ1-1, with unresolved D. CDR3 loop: CASSPRPSNTEAFF. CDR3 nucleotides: TGTGCCAGCAGTCCTAGACCCTCGAACACTGAAGCTTTCTTT.